The 31 T cell receptor beta chains given below trace back to one sample, sequenced in a study of regulatory T cells in long-lasting Graves disease. Arm-PCR of CDR3 regions and iRepertoire HTBI primers were used to build TCR beta libraries. TCRdb redid the calling of the multiplex PCR reads with MiXCR, one entry per CDR3 protein. The sample consists of more than 450,000 distinct CDR3 sequences, 9.5% to 15% of them appearing once. The time point denotes: newly diagnosed GD, antithyroid drugs for less than 3 months. Isolated PBMC RNA provided the starting material for the TCR library. These sequences were also reported in another study, on T cells in Graves' hyperthyroidism and ophthalmopathy.

The sequencing here drew on peripheral blood mononuclear cells (PBMCs), taken at new diagnosis, from a patient treated with antithyroid drugs. The receptors originated from a woman in her thirties with Graves disease.

This clonotype was found many times. The rearrangement joins TRBV30 to TRBJ2-1; the match to TRBD2 covers 13 bases. In germline, CDR1 is GTSNPN, CDR2 SVGIG (reference sequence). CDR3 size: 15 residues. After removal of 3 bases from V and 9 bases from J, the junction contained 8 bases not matched to a gene. The CDR3 bases are TGTGCCTGGAGCCCTACTAGCGGGAGGGCCACTGAGCAGTTCTTC. This translates into CAWSPTSGRATEQFF.

Regarding this clonotype: A much larger clone lies a single base off, so this may be a read error. V and J are TRBV13 and TRBJ2-3, with D tentatively TRBD1 or TRBD2 (5 bases each). CDR1 and CDR2 (germline): PRHDT, FYEKMQ (reference sequence). Trimming took 0 bases from V and 7 from J, leaving 11 bases between them. The CDR3 is 14 residues long. The CDR3 DNA reads TGTGCCAGCAGCTTAGGCGGGGCCATTTATACGCAGTATTTT. This gives the protein CASSLGGAIYTQYF.

In its sample, this clonotype was seen a few times. The rearrangement joins TRBV9 to TRBJ1-2, with D possibly matching TRBD1 (5 bases). The CDR3 is 14 residues long. Trimming took 0 bases from V and 2 from J, leaving 8 bases between them. Germline CDR1 SGDLS, CDR2 YYNGEE. The CDR3 loop reads CASSVDGGNYGYTF. In nucleotides, the CDR3 is TGTGCCAGCAGCGTAGATGGGGGGAACTATGGCTACACCTTC.

This clonotype was found a few times. V and J are TRBV28 and TRBJ1-4; tentative D call: TRBD1 (5 bases). The length of the CDR3 is 13 residues. CDR1 MDHEN and CDR2 SYDVKM come from the germline V gene. V shed 8 bases and J shed 8 bases, with 15 bases lying between them. Here the CDR3 reads CASLGAVEEKLFF. In DNA, the CDR3 is TGTGCCAGCCTTGGGGCCGTTGAAGAAAAACTGTTTTTT.

This clonotype was counted many times. The V and J genes are TRBV20-1 and TRBJ1-2, with D possibly matching TRBD1 (5 bases). V was shortened by 5 bases and J by 5 bases, with 15 bases between the two germline ends. The germline gives CDR1 DFQATT, CDR2 SNEGSKA (reference sequence). The CDR3 extends over 13 amino acids. CDR3 residues: CSAGTEPNYGYTF. CDR3 DNA sequence: TGCAGTGCTGGGACCGAGCCCAATTATGGCTACACCTTC.

There are many counts of this clonotype. The chain uses TRBV12-5 and TRBJ2-1; no clear D gene. V lost 3 bases and J lost 6, with 9 bases in between. The germline V gene encodes CDR1 LGHNT and CDR2 FRNRAP. The CDR3 contains 13 residues. This CDR3 reads CASGFSNSNEQFF. In DNA form, the CDR3 reads TGTGCTAGTGGTTTTAGTAATTCCAATGAGCAGTTCTTC.

The table lists this clonotype with many counts. This chain's CDR3 is CASSLAHGPPYGYTF. The CDR3 nucleotides are TGTGCCAGCAGTTTAGCGCATGGCCCTCCCTATGGCTACACCTTC. The rearrangement uses TRBV12-3 or TRBV12-4 and TRBJ1-2; no firm D call. Trimming cost V 0 bases and J 4 bases, with 12 bases left between them. CDR3 length equals 15 residues.

A few counts support this clonotype. The chain recombines TRBV6-1 with TRBJ1-5, with D uncertain. V gave up 5 bases and J gave up 1 base, with 15 bases separating them. Germline lookup yields CDR1 MNHNS and CDR2 SASEGT. The CDR3 length is 16 residues. The CDR3 reads CASSQMTPASNQPQHF. The CDR3 nucleotides read TGTGCCAGCAGTCAAATGACTCCAGCAAGCAATCAGCCCCAGCATTTT.

There are many counts of this clonotype. This chain links TRBV20-1 with TRBJ2-2; TRBD2 aligns across 11 bases. Losses at the gene ends were 2 bases for V and 6 bases for J; bases not matched to a gene: 14. The CDR3 spans 18 residues. Germline loops: CDR1 DFQATT, CDR2 SNEGSKA (reference sequence). CDR3 loop: CSARISTSGKGGAGELFF. The CDR3 DNA reads as TGCAGTGCTAGAATATCGACTAGCGGGAAGGGCGGCGCCGGGGAGCTGTTTTTT.

The sample holds many counts of this clonotype. The chain employs TRBV4-3 and TRBJ2-7; 11 bases align to TRBD2. This CDR3 is built from 15 residues. In germline, CDR1 is LGHNA, CDR2 YSLEER. Losses at the gene ends were 4 bases for V and 3 bases for J; bases not matched to a gene: 5. CDR3 residues: CASSPLAGGYYEQYF. The CDR3 region has the DNA TGCGCCAGCAGCCCTCTAGCGGGAGGCTACTACGAGCAGTACTTC.

This CDR3 reads CASSIAGEKLFF. The CDR3 DNA reads TGTGCCAGTAGTATAGCAGGCGAAAAACTGTTTTTT. The chain recombines TRBV19 with TRBJ1-4; the D is unclear. V was clipped by 1 base and J by 8 bases, with 5 bases between them. This CDR3 is 12 amino acids long. CDR1 and CDR2 from the germline V gene are LNHDA and SQIVND (reference sequence).

In its sample, this clonotype was seen a few times. The J gene is TRBJ2-1, the V gene TRBV7-9; perhaps TRBD2 as D (6 bases). Germline V lookup: CDR1 SEHNR, CDR2 FQNEAQ (reference sequence). This CDR3 comprises 14 residues. Trimming removed 2 bases from V and 8 bases from J, with 13 bases in between. The CDR3 loop is CASSLKGTSYEQFF. In nucleotides, the CDR3 is TGTGCCAGCAGCTTAAAGGGGACTTCATATGAGCAGTTCTTC.

As for this clonotype: This may stem from a read error, because a much larger clone lies one nucleotide away. The final CDR3 position lacks the conserved phenylalanine or tryptophan, pointing to a likely read error. This chain connects TRBV6-4 to TRBJ1-1; D perhaps matches TRBD1 (5 bases). Germline lookup yields CDR1 MRHNA and CDR2 SNTAGT. There are 12 residues in the CDR3. Trimming removed 5 bases at V and 8 bases at J, with 12 bases between. The CDR3 region is CASSSTGDEAFS. The CDR3 DNA reads as TGTGCCAGCAGTTCGACCGGGGACGAAGCTTTCTCT.

This clonotype was picked up a small number of times. A much larger clone lies a single base off, so this may be a read error. The chain uses TRBV18 and TRBJ2-5; D is unresolved. Per germline, CDR1 KGHSH and CDR2 LQKENI. The CDR3 loop spans 14 amino acids. The CDR3 here is CASSPTGRQGTQYF. DNA for the CDR3: TGTGCCAGCTCACCGACGGGCCGTCAAGGGACCCAGTACTTC.

The sample holds one count of this clonotype. This rearrangement joins TRBV20-1 to TRBJ2-2; 11 nucleotides agree with TRBD1. CDR3 length equals 15 residues. CDR1 and CDR2 from the germline V gene are DFQATT and SNEGSKA (reference sequence). Trimming removed 1 base from V and 3 bases from J; junction bases left unmatched: 1. The CDR3 region is CSARGTGGDTGELFF. Written as DNA, the CDR3 is TGCAGTGCTAGAGGGACAGGGGGCGACACCGGGGAGCTGTTTTTT.

J is TRBJ2-1 and V is TRBV5-1, with 13 nucleotides matching TRBD2. J was trimmed by 8 bases and V by 5 bases; bases with no gene match: 10. This CDR3 has 16 residues. CDR1 and CDR2 from the germline V gene are SGHRS and YFSETQ. The CDR3 nucleotides are TGCGCCAGCAGGCCCGTACTAGCGGGAGGGGGCCATGAGCAGTTCTTC. This codes for CASRPVLAGGGHEQFF.

J is TRBJ2-7 and V is TRBV28; the D is unclear. CDR1 MDHEN and CDR2 SYDVKM come from the germline V gene. The CDR3 has 15 residues. The ends were cut back, 3 bases at V and 3 bases at J, with 15 bases in the middle. CDR3 sequence reads: CASSFAVYPLYEQYF. CDR3 DNA: TGTGCCAGCAGTTTTGCGGTGTACCCCCTCTACGAGCAGTACTTC.

CDR3 coding DNA: TGTGCCACCAGCAGAGATCGGTGGGGACTCCAAGAGACCCAGTACTTC. Its translation is CATSRDRWGLQETQYF. The chain carries TRBV15 and TRBJ2-5; the D gene is possibly TRBD2 (6 bases). Per the germline V gene, CDR1 is LNHNV and CDR2 is YYDKDF (reference sequence). CDR3 size: 16 residues. Trimming took 0 bases from V and 1 from J, leaving 12 bases between them.

This clonotype was counted many times. The V call is TRBV30, the J call TRBJ2-5; D gene uncertain. CDR1 and CDR2 from the germline V gene are GTSNPN and SVGIG (reference sequence). The CDR3 has 13 residues. Trimming cost V 0 bases and J 5 bases, with 10 bases left between them. CDR3 protein: CAWSVLAGETQYF. CDR3 nucleotides: TGTGCCTGGAGTGTACTGGCTGGGGAGACCCAGTACTTC.

There are many counts of this clonotype. This chain uses TRBV15 with TRBJ2-2; TRBD1 matches 8 bases. CDR3 size: 14 residues. The V and J ends lost 7 bases and 2 bases, in that order; junction bases with no gene match: 3. CDR1 is LNHNV and CDR2 is YYDKDF in the germline V gene (reference sequence). The CDR3 spells CATKDRVNTGELFF. CDR3 nucleotide sequence: TGTGCCACCAAGGACAGGGTCAACACCGGGGAGCTGTTTTTT.

This clonotype was found a few times. The chain has TRBV27 and TRBJ1-1; D unclear. The V end was cut by 3 bases, the J end by 1 base, with 6 bases between. The length of the CDR3 is 13 residues. Germline CDR1 is MNHEY and CDR2 is SMNVEV (reference sequence). Written as DNA, the CDR3 is TGTGCCAGCAGTTTCAGGAAGAACACTGAAGCTTTCTTT. This sequence encodes CASSFRKNTEAFF.

This clonotype was recorded at least ten times. The chain employs TRBV19 and TRBJ2-2; D remains ambiguous. Trimming cost V 9 bases and J 0 bases, with 14 bases left between them. CDR1 and CDR2 (germline): LNHDA, SQIVND (reference sequence). The length of the CDR3 is 15 residues. The CDR3 spells CASSADPANTGELFF. The CDR3 DNA reads TGTGCCAGCTCAGCCGATCCAGCGAACACCGGGGAGCTGTTTTTT.

This clonotype was observed many times. This rearrangement joins TRBV11-2 to TRBJ2-3; D is perhaps TRBD1 or TRBD2 (5 bases each). The CDR3 contains 13 residues. V lost 4 bases to trimming and J lost 5 bases, with 10 bases between them. In germline, CDR1 is SGHAT, CDR2 FQNNGV. As DNA, the CDR3 is TGTGCCAGCAGCTCCATTGGGGGAGATACGCAGTATTTT. Encoded protein: CASSSIGGDTQYF.

In this sample, this clonotype turned up many times. This rearrangement joins TRBV30 to TRBJ1-2; TRBD1 agrees at 8 bases. There are 13 residues in the CDR3. J was trimmed by 3 bases and V by 2 bases; bases with no gene match: 2. From germline, CDR1 is GTSNPN and CDR2 SVGIG (reference sequence). The CDR3 protein is CAWSSGGHYGYTF. The CDR3 nucleotides are TGTGCCTGGAGTTCAGGGGGCCACTATGGCTACACCTTC.

The sample holds many counts of this clonotype. This chain links TRBV28 with TRBJ2-6, with 9 nucleotides matching TRBD1. Trimming took 8 bases from V and 3 from J; bases not matched to a gene: 11. Germline loops: CDR1 MDHEN, CDR2 SYDVKM. The CDR3 totals 17 residues. The DNA of the CDR3 is TGTGCCAGCGGAACCGGGACAGGGTTCCTTGGGGCCAACGTCCTGACTTTC. This translates into CASGTGTGFLGANVLTF. Using reference TRBV28 and TRBJ2-6 for the parts outside the CDR3, the full variable domain is DVKVTQSSRYLVKRTGEKVFLECVQDMDHENMFWYRQDPGLGLRLIYFSYDVKMKEKGDIPEGYSVSREKKERFSLILESASTNQTSMYLCASGTGTGFLGANVLTFGAGSRLTVL.

The genes are TRBV5-5 and TRBJ2-1, with unresolved D. Per germline, CDR1 SGHKS and CDR2 YYEKEE (reference sequence). The CDR3 runs to 15 residues. Trimming stripped 2 bases from V and 13 bases from J, with 22 bases between. The CDR3 region is CASSFFLSNQETQFF. The CDR3 region has the DNA TGTGCCAGCAGCTTTTTTTTGTCAAACCAAGAGACCCAGTTCTTC.

There are many counts of this clonotype. This sequence joins TRBV11-2 and TRBJ2-7; 8 bases are a match to TRBD1. The J segment lost 5 bases and the V segment lost 2 bases, leaving 11 bases of the junction unmatched. Germline lookup yields CDR1 SGHAT and CDR2 FQNNGV. This CDR3 spans 16 amino acids. The DNA for the CDR3 is TGTGCCAGCAGCTTATTGAGGACAGGGACTTCCCACGAGCAGTACTTC. It translates to CASSLLRTGTSHEQYF.

The chain has TRBV11-2 and TRBJ2-1; 11 bases match TRBD2. The CDR3 is 16 residues long. V was pared by 4 bases and J by 5 bases, with 7 bases of the junction left unmatched. Per germline, CDR1 SGHAT and CDR2 FQNNGV. CDR3 DNA: TGTGCCAGCAGCTCACTAGCGGGAGCGGGGAACAATGAGCAGTTCTTC. This translates into CASSSLAGAGNNEQFF. The entire variable domain, with the rest obtained from reference TRBV11-2 and TRBJ2-1, is as follows: EAGVAQSPRYKIIEKRQSVAFWCNPISGHATLYWYQQILGQGPKLLIQFQNNGVVDDSQLPKDRFSAERLKGVDSTLKIQPAKLEDSAVYLCASSSLAGAGNNEQFFGPGTRLTVL.

The J gene is TRBJ2-5, the V gene TRBV2; D perhaps matches TRBD2 (7 bases). Trimming removed 7 bases from V and 5 bases from J, with 17 bases in between. The V gene's germline CDR1 is SNHLY and CDR2 FYNNEI. This CDR3 contains 14 residues. The CDR3, as DNA: TGTGCCAGCACCGACCCTTGGGGGGGCGAGACCCAGTACTTC. Amino acid sequence: CASTDPWGGETQYF.

This clonotype came up many times. V and J are TRBV7-2 and TRBJ2-6, with 7 bases that match TRBD2. Germline values: CDR1 SGHTA, CDR2 FQGNSA. The trim removed 3 bases at V and 1 base at J, leaving 0 bases unmatched. The CDR3 extends over 15 amino acids. The CDR3 coding sequence is TGTGCCAGCAGCTTCGGGGGGTCTGGGGCCAACGTCCTGACTTTC. Protein: CASSFGGSGANVLTF.

This chain joins TRBV7-9 and TRBJ2-3, with D perhaps TRBD1 (7 bases). The germline CDR1 and CDR2 sequences are SEHNR and FQNEAQ (reference sequence). Trimming removed 2 bases from V and 6 bases from J, with 15 bases in between. This CDR3 is 15 amino acids long. CDR3 amino acids: CASSLSGGRRDTQYF. The CDR3 nucleotides are TGTGCCAGCAGCTTATCAGGGGGGAGACGGGATACGCAGTATTTT.